This T cell receptor beta chain stems from a study of Ad26.COV2.S vaccination and SARS-CoV-2 variants. General study findings and limits: It is possible that the TCR breadth and depth analyses underestimated the total T cell responses. There was reportedly substantial breadth in spike-specific CD8+ and CD4+ T cell responses after vaccination.

Assay: immunoSEQ multiplex PCR; the TCRdb copy retains only in-frame clones and omits some. The data contain nearly 400,000 clones, roughly 90% of them singletons. Germline CDR1 is KGHSH and CDR2 is LQKENI. The CDR3 spans 16 residues. V lost 1 base and J lost 6, with 16 bases in between. Treatment of the sample: 15 to 20 received Ad26.COV2.S at low or high dose, single or two shots; about five received placebo; per-sample allocation not given. Samples came from day 63 after the first vaccine or placebo injection. Immunization relied on an Ad26 vector, which expressed Wuhan-strain SARS-CoV-2 spike. To note about this clone: Its target is unknown.

The material sequenced was peripheral blood, taken in a trial of Ad26.COV2.S vaccine versus placebo. This sequence originates from a person aged 18 to 65 who received the Ad26.COV2.S COVID-19 vaccine or a placebo. The chain uses TRBV18 and TRBJ2-1; a weak D match, TRBD2 (6 bases). The CDR3 DNA reads as TGTGCCAGCTCACCACTGGCGGGAAGCTTTACCAATGAGCAGTTCTTC. This sequence encodes CASSPLAGSFTNEQFF. The variable domain in full, with the rest retrieved from reference TRBV18 and TRBJ2-1, is NAGVMQNPRHLVRRRGQEARLRCSPMKGHSHVYWYRQLPEEGLKFMVYLQKENIIDESGMPKERFSAEFPKEGPSILRIQQVVRGDSAAYFCASSPLAGSFTNEQFFGPGTRLTVL.